The T cell receptor (beta chain) under discussion was sequenced for a study of PD-1 blockade in classical Hodgkin lymphoma (dated by TCRdb to the early 2020s). A note on the overall study: Nivolumab dosing was 3 mg/kg intravenously every 2 weeks, continuing until either disease progression or unacceptable toxicity. The study used TCR beta sequencing and CyTOF to define a peripheral blood immune signature of response to PD-1 blockade in classical Hodgkin lymphoma.

Of note for this clone: The specificity of this receptor is unknown. Nothing much larger sits one base from this clone, and base qualities are not available.

Results and caveats for the whole study, not just this receptor: Newly diagnosed patients were reported to have lower baseline TCR diversity than healthy donors, and relapsed/refractory patients were reported to have lower baseline TCR diversity still. CD4+ but not CD8+ TCR diversity rose significantly by C4D1 (p=0.0027 vs p=0.16), most apparent in complete responders (p=0.02). Trial patients achieving complete response had baseline diversity similar to newly diagnosed patients, whereas partial responders and progressors had significantly lower diversity. The study was restricted to a single clinical trial cohort, and the causes of repertoire differences, possibly disease activity or prior therapy, were left undefined. Diversity was lower in patients who began nivolumab less than 1 year after ASCT, so these patients were left out of later analyses to avoid confounding by immune reconstitution.

The time point label, as the study defines it: cycle 2 day 1 (C2D1) of nivolumab. Every trial patient had relapsed after autologous stem cell transplantation, and cohorts A, B and C differed in prior brentuximab vedotin exposure. The trial cohort comprised 60 or so patients with relapsed/refractory classical Hodgkin lymphoma whose best overall responses were complete response, partial response or progressive disease. Single-agent nivolumab was administered to trial patients in the multi-cohort phase II CheckMate 205 trial. An independent review committee assessed best overall response by applying the 2007 International Working Group response criteria. Trial PBMCs were collected immediately before nivolumab initiation (C1D1) and during therapy at cycle 2 day 1 and cycle 4 day 1. After peripheral blood was drawn into 8 mL Vacutainer Cell Preparation Tubes, PBMCs were isolated by centrifugation and then cryopreserved.

The Qiagen DNeasy kit was used to extract genomic DNA both from unsorted PBMCs and from the negatively selected CD4+ and CD8+ fractions. Using primers that anneal to V and J segments, immunoSEQ multiplex PCR amplified the TCR beta CDR3 regions. A synthetic immune receptor repertoire was used to minimize amplification bias, and remaining bias was computationally removed after sequencing. The authors' pipeline ran thus. Repertoire diversity was quantified as the Shannon entropy index using custom Python scripts. The unsorted, CD4+ and CD8+ repertoires were each analyzed separately, with the exception of combined analyses, where CD4+ and CD8+ sequences were merged in silico. A clone counted as expanded when the clone's frequency after treatment rose at least 2-fold relative to C1D1, and clones undetected at baseline were given a pseudocount of 0.5. Clones with 0 or 1 copy at C1D1 were classified as singleton clones, and clones with 2 or more copies were classified as non-singleton clones. Clones expanded in unsorted samples were labelled as CD4+, CD8+ or unknown by matching protein sequences in sorted samples from the same patient. Diversity changes from C1D1 to C4D1 were tested in paired samples using Wilcoxon tests. TCRdb provides this immuneACCESS table in a form limited to in-frame rearrangements. Some clones are lacking; in checked studies, under half of them reflect an unresolved V gene, and why the rest are absent is not known. V and J calls and clone size are as listed in that table; D and trimming were resolved from the DNA. Within this sample are 95,000 to 120,000 clones, with about nine tenths of them counted one time only. The biggest ten clones account for about 20% of the sample.

This TCR derives from a human donor with classical Hodgkin lymphoma. Sequencing was performed on peripheral blood mononuclear cells (PBMCs), taken before the second cycle of nivolumab.

In nucleotide form, the sequence is TGTGCCAGCACCAGAAACCAGGGTGGAACCGGGGAGCTGTTTTTT. This gives the protein CASTRNQGGTGELFF. The V and J genes are TRBV6-5 and TRBJ2-2, with TRBD1 as a weak D call on 5 bases. V lost 7 bases and J lost 5 bases; the stretch between them is 17 bases long. Looking up the germline V gene yields CDR1 MNHEY and CDR2 SVGAGI. The CDR3, from cysteine to phenylalanine, totals 15 residues. The DNA shown is the 45-base CDR3, in frame from base 1.